These T cell receptor beta chains were read from a single sample in a study of blood T cell repertoires in COVID-19. Repertoires were generated with immunoSEQ multiplex PCR, while TCRdb's copy carries only in-frame clones and drops some. The sample comprises more than 350,000 clones, more than 80% of which are singletons, and approximately 3% rests with the top ten. Specimen: peripheral blood. The receptors were sampled from a woman in her twenties or thirties with COVID-19, enrolled during active disease. Each CDR3 is given with its conserved first and last residue. The order of the fields is clone size, V gene, J gene, CDR3 protein. Only some rows state a clone size, as once, few, many or a class for expanded clones.

-,TRBV15,TRBJ2-3,CATREENPGQVTDTQYF
-,TRBV29-1,TRBJ2-2,CSVEDSRSANTGELFF
-,TRBV6-2/TRBV6-3,TRBJ2-2,CASSSLTGELFF
once,TRBV19,TRBJ2-5,CASSIATSGGEETQYF
-,TRBV6-5,TRBJ2-5,CASRVLDGTQYF
-,TRBV11-3,TRBJ2-1,CASSLVGTRNNEQFF
-,TRBV27,TRBJ2-3,CASSPRRPDTQYF
-,TRBV2,TRBJ1-5,CASRGPGTSNQPQHF
-,TRBV5-4,TRBJ1-1,CASSFFSTEAFF
-,TRBV12-3/TRBV12-4,TRBJ2-5,CASTGSEETQYF
-,TRBV24-1,TRBJ2-1,CATSERPGLAENNEQFF
-,TRBV4-3,TRBJ2-3,CASSQDYRGFIDTQYF
many,TRBV5-5,TRBJ1-5,CASSSLPFPGQVDSNQPQHF
-,TRBV14,TRBJ2-3,CASRTGISTDTQYF
once,TRBV6-5,TRBJ2-3,CASRPKTGFGDTQYF
-,TRBV6-1,TRBJ2-3,CASSERESYTQYF
-,TRBV28,TRBJ2-2,CASSPRDTGELFF
-,TRBV7-8,TRBJ2-1,CASSSSGSYNEQFF
-,TRBV7-6,TRBJ2-7,CATAFMAGGTYEQYF
-,TRBV7-9,TRBJ2-7,CASSSDRGLYEQYF
-,TRBV2,TRBJ1-4,CASSARRTTNEKLFF
-,TRBV5-6,TRBJ2-3,CASSQGVGTDTQYF
-,TRBV19,TRBJ1-5,CASSIVTGGNQPQHF
-,TRBV12-5,TRBJ1-4,CASGLVQDSDATNEKLFF
-,TRBV7-2,TRBJ1-2,CASSLLDRPNYGYTF
-,TRBV12-3/TRBV12-4,TRBJ1-2,CASGTNGAYGYTF
-,TRBV10-3,TRBJ2-3,CAISDKAGATDTQYF
-,TRBV11-2,TRBJ2-2,CASRRPGQGTGELFF
-,TRBV5-3,TRBJ2-1,CAQGWIAGMDEQFF
-,TRBV3-1/TRBV3-2,TRBJ2-7,CASSLTTSYEQYF
-,TRBV7-9,TRBJ2-5,CASSGPGQETQYF
few,TRBV7-2,TRBJ2-1,CASSLGLAENEQFF
-,TRBV18,TRBJ1-1,CASSRQDNTEAFF
-,TRBV4-3,TRBJ2-1,CASSQDRSSGRAVEQFF
few,TRBV7-9,TRBJ1-5,CASVGDEGQPQHF
-,TRBV4-1,TRBJ2-1,CASSHTGVSNEQFF
few,TRBV12-3/TRBV12-4,TRBJ2-7,CASSPGSLEQYF
once,TRBV5-1,TRBJ2-3,CASRLAGTEGDTQYF
-,TRBV27,TRBJ1-1,CASSFFAGSPSEAFF
-,TRBV7-6,TRBJ1-4,CASSLRDRGNEKLFF
-,TRBV6-5,TRBJ2-7,CASRRQGLYEQYF
many,TRBV11-3,TRBJ2-3,CASSFQASGYTDTQYF
-,TRBV2,TRBJ2-5,CASTVVPYQETQYF
once,TRBV29-1,TRBJ2-2,CSIDRGLGGELFF
-,TRBV11-2,TRBJ1-6,CASSQKSSVSSYNSPLHF
-,TRBV4-3,TRBJ2-2,CASSPGLAGENGELFF
-,TRBV2,TRBJ1-1,CASRPMGRGPSEAFF
-,TRBV7-9,TRBJ1-2,CASSLTKDSHGYTF
-,TRBV10-3,TRBJ2-7,CAIKARDGHEQYF
-,TRBV18,TRBJ2-1,CASSPFVAESYNEQFF
-,TRBV28,TRBJ1-3,CASSLSGTGGSGTIYF
-,TRBV15,TRBJ1-5,CATSRSRVEPQHF